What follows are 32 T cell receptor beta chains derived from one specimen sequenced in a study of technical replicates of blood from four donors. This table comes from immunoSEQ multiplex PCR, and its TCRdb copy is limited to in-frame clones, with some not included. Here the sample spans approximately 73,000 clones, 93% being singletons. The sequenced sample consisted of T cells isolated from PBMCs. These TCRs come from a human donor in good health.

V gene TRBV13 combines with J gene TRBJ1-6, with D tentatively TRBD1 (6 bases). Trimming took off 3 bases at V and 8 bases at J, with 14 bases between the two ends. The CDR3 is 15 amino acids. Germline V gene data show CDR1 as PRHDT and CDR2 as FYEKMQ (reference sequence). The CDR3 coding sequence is TGTGCCAGCAGCTTCCGGGACAATGCCGATTCACCCCTCCACTTT. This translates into CASSFRDNADSPLHF.

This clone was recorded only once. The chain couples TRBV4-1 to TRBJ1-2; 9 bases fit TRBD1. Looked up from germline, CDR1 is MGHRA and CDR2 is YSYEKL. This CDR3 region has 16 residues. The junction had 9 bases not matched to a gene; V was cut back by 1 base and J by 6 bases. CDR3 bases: TGCGCCAGCAGCCAAGGCCTGGACAGGGGCAGGAATGGCTACACCTTC. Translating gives CASSQGLDRGRNGYTF.

CDR3 coding DNA: TGCGCCAGCAGTGAGAACAGGGACACTGAAGCTTTCTTT. Residues: CASSENRDTEAFF. The chain uses TRBV10-1 and TRBJ1-1, with a weak D call TRBD1 (6 bases). Germline lookup yields CDR1 WNHNN and CDR2 SYGVQD (reference sequence). CDR3 length equals 13 residues. V lost 2 bases to trimming and J lost 3 bases, with 7 bases between them.

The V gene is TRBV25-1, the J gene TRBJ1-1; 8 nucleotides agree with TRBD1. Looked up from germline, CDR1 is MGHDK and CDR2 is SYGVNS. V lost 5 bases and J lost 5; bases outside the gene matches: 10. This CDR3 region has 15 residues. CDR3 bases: TGTGCCAGCAGTAATTTACAGGGGGGGTGGACTGAAGCTTTCTTT. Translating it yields CASSNLQGGWTEAFF.

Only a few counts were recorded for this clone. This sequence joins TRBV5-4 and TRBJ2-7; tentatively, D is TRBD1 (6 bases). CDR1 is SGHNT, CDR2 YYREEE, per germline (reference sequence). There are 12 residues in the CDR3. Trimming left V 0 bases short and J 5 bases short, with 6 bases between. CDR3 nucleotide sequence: TGTGCCAGCAGCTTGGACAGGGACGAGCAGTACTTC. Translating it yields CASSLDRDEQYF.

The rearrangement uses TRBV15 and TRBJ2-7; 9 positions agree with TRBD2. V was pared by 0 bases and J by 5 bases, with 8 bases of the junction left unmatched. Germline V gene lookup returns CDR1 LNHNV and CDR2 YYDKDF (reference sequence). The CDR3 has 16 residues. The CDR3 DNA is TGTGCCACCAGCAGAGATCGCGGCGGGAGGGCCAACGAGCAGTACTTC. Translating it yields CATSRDRGGRANEQYF.

The CDR3 DNA follows: TGTGCCAGCAGCCCTGGGGGGAGCAATCAGCCCCAGCATTTT. It translates to CASSPGGSNQPQHF. This chain uses TRBV11-2 with TRBJ1-5; D is perhaps TRBD1 (5 bases). V gave up 5 bases and J gave up 1 base, with 9 bases separating them. The CDR3 consists of 14 residues. Germline V gene lookup returns CDR1 SGHAT and CDR2 FQNNGV.

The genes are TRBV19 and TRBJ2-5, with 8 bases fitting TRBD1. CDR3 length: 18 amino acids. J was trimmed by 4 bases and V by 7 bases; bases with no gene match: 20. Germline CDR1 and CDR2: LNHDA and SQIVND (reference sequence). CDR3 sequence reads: CASNRNPRQGRGLETQYF. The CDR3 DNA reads TGTGCCAGTAATCGGAACCCTAGACAGGGGCGAGGCCTAGAGACCCAGTACTTC.

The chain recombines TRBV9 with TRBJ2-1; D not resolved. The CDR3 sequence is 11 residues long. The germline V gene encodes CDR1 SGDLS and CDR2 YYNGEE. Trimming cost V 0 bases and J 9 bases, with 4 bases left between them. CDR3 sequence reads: CASSVAGEQFF. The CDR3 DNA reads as TGTGCCAGCAGCGTAGCGGGTGAGCAGTTCTTC. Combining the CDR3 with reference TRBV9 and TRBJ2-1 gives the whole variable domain DSGVTQTPKHLITATGQRVTLRCSPRSGDLSVYWYQQSLDQGLQFLIQYYNGEERAKGNILERFSAQQFPDLHSELNLSSLELGDSALYFCASSVAGEQFFGPGTRLTVL.

The CDR3 reads CASSRSAGFPSGANVLTF. CDR3 DNA sequence: TGTGCCAGCAGTCGTTCGGCCGGGTTTCCCTCTGGGGCCAACGTCCTGACTTTC. The genes are TRBV7-8 and TRBJ2-6; D gene uncertain. The CDR3 is 18 amino acids. CDR1 SGHVS and CDR2 FQNEAQ come from the germline V gene. The V end lost 6 bases, the J end lost 0 bases, and 18 bases lay between the germline ends. The variable domain in full, completed from reference TRBV7-8 and TRBJ2-6, reads GAGVSQSPRYKVAKRGQDVALRCDPISGHVSLFWYQQALGQGPEFLTYFQNEAQLDKSGLPSDRFFAERPEGSVSTLKIQRTQQEDSAVYLCASSRSAGFPSGANVLTFGAGSRLTVL.

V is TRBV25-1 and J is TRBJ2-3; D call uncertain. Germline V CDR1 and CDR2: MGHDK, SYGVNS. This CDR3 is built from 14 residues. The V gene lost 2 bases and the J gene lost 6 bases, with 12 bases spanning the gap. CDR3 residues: CASSEKVYTDTQYF. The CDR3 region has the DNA TGTGCCAGCAGTGAAAAAGTGTACACCGATACGCAGTATTTT.

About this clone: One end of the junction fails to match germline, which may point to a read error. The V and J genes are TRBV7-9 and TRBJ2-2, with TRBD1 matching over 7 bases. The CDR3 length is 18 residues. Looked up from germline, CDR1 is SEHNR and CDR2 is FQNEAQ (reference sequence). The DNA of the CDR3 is TGTGCCAGCACCTTACGTCTCCGACAGGGCGCGAACACCGGGGAGCTGTTTTTT. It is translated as CASTLRLRQGANTGELFF.

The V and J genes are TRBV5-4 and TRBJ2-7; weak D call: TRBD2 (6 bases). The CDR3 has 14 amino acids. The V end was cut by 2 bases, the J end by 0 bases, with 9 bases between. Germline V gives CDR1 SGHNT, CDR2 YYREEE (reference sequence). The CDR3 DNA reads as TGTGCCAGCAGCTTCTCGCGGGACTCCTACGAGCAGTACTTC. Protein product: CASSFSRDSYEQYF. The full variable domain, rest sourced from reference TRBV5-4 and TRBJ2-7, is ETGVTQSPTHLIKTRGQQVTLRCSSQSGHNTVSWYQQALGQGPQFIFQYYREEENGRGNFPPRFSGLQFPNYSSELNVNALELDDSALYLCASSFSRDSYEQYFGPGTRLTVT.

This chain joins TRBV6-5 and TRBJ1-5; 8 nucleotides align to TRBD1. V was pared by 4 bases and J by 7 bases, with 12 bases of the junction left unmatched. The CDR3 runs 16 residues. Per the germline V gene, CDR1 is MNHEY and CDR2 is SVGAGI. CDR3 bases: TGTGCCAGCAGTTCGTCCAGGGGGCTCAGGGAACAGCCCCAGCATTTT. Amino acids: CASSSSRGLREQPQHF.

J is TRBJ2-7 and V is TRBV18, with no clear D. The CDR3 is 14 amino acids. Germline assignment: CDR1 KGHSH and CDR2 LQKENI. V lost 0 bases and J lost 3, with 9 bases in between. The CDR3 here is CASSPPAPSYEQYF. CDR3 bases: TGTGCCAGCTCACCACCAGCCCCGAGCTACGAGCAGTACTTC.

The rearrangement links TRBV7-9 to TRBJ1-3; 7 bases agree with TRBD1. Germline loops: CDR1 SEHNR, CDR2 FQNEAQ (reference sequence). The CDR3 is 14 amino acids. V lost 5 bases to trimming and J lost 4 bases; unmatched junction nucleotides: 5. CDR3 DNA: TGTGCCAGCAGCCTGGACAGGACGGGAAACACCATATATTTT. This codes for CASSLDRTGNTIYF.

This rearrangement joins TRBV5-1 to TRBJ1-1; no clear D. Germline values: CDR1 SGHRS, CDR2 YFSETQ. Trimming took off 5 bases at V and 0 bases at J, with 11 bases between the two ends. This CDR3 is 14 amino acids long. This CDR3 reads CASRLAYMNTEAFF. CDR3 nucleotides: TGCGCCAGCAGATTAGCATACATGAACACTGAAGCTTTCTTT.

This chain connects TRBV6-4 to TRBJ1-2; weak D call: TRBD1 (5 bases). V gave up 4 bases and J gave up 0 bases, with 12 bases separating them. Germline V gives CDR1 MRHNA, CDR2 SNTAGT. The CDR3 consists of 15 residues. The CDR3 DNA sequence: TGTGCCAGCAGTGGTCGGGGGGAGACTAACTATGGCTACACCTTC. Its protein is CASSGRGETNYGYTF.

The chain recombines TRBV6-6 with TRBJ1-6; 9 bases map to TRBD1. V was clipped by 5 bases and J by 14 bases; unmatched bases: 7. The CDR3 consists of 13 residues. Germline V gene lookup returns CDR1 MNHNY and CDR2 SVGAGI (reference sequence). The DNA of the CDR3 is TGTGCCAGCAGTGCAGACAGGGGGGGAGCCCTCCACTTT. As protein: CASSADRGGALHF.

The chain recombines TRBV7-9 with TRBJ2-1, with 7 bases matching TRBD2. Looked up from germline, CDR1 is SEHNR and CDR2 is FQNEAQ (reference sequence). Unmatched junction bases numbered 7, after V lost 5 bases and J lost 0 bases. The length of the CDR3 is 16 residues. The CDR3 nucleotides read TGTGCCAGCAGCAGTTTGGGCGGGAGCTCCTACAATGAGCAGTTCTTC. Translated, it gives CASSSLGGSSYNEQFF.

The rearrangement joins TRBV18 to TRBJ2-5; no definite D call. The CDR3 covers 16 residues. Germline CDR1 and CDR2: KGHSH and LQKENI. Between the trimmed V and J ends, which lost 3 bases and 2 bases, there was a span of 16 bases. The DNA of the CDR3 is TGTGCCAGCTCACCTAACTCCAGGCGCTTTCAAGAGACCCAGTACTTC. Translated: CASSPNSRRFQETQYF.

CDR3 coding DNA: TGTGCCAGCAGCCGAGACAGGGGAGGCTACGAGCAGTACTTC. This encodes CASSRDRGGYEQYF. This chain uses TRBV7-2 with TRBJ2-7; 8 bases line up with TRBD1. Trimming took 5 bases from V and 3 from J; bases not matched to a gene: 6. Looked up from germline, CDR1 is SGHTA and CDR2 is FQGNSA. The CDR3 extends over 14 amino acids.

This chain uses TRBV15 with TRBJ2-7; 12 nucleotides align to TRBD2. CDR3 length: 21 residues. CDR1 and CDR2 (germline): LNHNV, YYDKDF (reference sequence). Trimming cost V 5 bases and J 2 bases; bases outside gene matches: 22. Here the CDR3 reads CATSPPTFNTGTSGPTYEQYF. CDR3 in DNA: TGTGCCACCAGCCCACCGACTTTTAACACCGGGACTAGCGGGCCCACCTACGAGCAGTACTTC.

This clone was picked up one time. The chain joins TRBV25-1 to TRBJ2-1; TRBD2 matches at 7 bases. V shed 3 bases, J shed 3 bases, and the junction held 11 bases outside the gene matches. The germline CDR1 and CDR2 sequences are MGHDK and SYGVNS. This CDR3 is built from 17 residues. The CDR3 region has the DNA TGTGCCAGCAGTGAGCGGATTGGGGCTAGCGGCTACAATGAGCAGTTCTTC. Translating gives CASSERIGASGYNEQFF.

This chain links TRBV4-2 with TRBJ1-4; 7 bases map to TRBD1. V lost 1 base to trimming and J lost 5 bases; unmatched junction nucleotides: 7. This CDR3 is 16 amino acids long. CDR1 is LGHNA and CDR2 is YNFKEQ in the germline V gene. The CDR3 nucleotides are TGTGCCAGCAGCCAAGGTCACAGGGGCGGCAATGAAAAACTGTTTTTT. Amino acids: CASSQGHRGGNEKLFF.

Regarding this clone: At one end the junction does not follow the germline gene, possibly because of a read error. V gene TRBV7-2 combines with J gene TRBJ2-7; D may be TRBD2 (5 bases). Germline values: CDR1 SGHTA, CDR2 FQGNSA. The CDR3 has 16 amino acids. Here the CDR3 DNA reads TGTGCCGGCAGCCAAATGGGGAGCGGAAACGGCTACGAGCAGTACTTC. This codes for CAGSQMGSGNGYEQYF.

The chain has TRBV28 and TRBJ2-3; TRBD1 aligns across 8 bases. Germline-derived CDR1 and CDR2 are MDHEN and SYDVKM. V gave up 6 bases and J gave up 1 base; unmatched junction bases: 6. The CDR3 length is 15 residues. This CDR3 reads CASRNGQGRTDTQYF. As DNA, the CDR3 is TGTGCCAGCAGAAACGGACAGGGTCGCACAGATACGCAGTATTTT.

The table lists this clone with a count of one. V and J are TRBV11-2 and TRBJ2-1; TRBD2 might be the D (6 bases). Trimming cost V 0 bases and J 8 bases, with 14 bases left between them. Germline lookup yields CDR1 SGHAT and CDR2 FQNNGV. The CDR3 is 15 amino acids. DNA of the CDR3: TGTGCCAGCAGCTTAGATTGGGCGGGGATAGATGAGCAGTTCTTC. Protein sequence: CASSLDWAGIDEQFF.

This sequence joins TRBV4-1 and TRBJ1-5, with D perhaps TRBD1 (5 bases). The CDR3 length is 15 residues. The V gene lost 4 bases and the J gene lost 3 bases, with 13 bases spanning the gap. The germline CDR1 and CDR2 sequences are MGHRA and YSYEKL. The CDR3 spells CASSRNRDSNQPQHF. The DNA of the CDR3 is TGCGCCAGCAGCCGGAACCGGGACTCCAATCAGCCCCAGCATTTT.

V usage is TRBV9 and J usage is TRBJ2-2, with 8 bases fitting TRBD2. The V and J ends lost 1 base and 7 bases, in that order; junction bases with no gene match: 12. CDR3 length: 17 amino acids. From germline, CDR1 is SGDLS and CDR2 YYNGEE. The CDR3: CASSVTGSGREVGELFF. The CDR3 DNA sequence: TGTGCCAGCAGCGTAACTGGCTCCGGGCGGGAGGTCGGGGAGCTGTTTTTT.

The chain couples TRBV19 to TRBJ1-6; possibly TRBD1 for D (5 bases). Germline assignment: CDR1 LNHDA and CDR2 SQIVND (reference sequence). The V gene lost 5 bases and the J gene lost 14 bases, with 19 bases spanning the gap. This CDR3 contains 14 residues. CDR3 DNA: TGTGCCAGTAGTCCATTCCCCCAGGGATACGCCCTCCACTTT. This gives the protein CASSPFPQGYALHF.

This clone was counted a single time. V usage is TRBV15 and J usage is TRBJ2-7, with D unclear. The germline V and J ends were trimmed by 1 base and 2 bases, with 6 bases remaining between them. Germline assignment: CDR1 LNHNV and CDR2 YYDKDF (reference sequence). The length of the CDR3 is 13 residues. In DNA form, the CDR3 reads TGTGCCACCAGCAGAGGAGCCACCTACGAGCAGTACTTC. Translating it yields CATSRGATYEQYF.